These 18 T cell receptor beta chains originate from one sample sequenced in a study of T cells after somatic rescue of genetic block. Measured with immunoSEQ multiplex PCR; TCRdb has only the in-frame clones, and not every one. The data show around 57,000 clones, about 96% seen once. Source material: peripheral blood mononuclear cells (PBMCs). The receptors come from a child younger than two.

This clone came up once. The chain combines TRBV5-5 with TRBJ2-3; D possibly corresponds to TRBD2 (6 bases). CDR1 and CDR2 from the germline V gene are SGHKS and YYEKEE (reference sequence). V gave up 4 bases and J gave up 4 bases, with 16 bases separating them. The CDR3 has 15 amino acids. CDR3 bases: TGTGCCAGCAGCGTGCAGGGAGGAAGTCCAGATACGCAGTATTTT. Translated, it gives CASSVQGGSPDTQYF.

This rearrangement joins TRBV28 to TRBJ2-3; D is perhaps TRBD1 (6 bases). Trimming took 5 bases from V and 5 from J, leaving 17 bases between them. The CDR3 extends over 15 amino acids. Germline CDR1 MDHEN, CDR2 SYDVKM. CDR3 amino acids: CASSELVGGRDTQYF. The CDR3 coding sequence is TGTGCCAGCAGTGAGCTGGTTGGGGGCCGAGATACGCAGTATTTT.

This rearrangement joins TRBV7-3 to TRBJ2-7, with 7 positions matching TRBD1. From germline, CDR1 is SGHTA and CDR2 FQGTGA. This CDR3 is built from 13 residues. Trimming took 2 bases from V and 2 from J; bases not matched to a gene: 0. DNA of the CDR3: TGTGCCAGCAGCTTAGGGACAGCCTACGAGCAGTACTTC. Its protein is CASSLGTAYEQYF.

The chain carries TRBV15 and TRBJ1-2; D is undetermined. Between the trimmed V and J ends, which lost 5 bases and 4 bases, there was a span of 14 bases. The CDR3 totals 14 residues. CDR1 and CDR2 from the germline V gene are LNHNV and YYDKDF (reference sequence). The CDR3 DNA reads TGTGCCACCAGCCAAATGGCGGATTTCTATGGCTACACCTTC. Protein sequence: CATSQMADFYGYTF.

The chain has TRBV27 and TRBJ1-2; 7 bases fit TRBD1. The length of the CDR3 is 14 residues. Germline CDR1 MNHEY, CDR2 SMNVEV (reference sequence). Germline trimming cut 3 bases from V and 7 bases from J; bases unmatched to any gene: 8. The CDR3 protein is CASSFRGGIFGYTF. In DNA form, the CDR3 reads TGTGCCAGCAGTTTCAGGGGGGGGATCTTTGGCTACACCTTC.

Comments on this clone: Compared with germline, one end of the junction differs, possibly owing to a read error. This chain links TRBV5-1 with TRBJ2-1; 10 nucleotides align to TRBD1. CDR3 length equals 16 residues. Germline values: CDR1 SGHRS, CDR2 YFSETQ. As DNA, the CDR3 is TGCGCCAGCAGCCCGGGACAGGGGAGGACCTACAATGCGCAGTTCTTC. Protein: CASSPGQGRTYNAQFF.

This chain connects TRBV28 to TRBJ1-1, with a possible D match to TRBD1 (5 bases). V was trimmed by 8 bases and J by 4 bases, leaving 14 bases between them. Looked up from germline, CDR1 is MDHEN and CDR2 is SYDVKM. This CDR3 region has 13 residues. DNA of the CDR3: TGTGCCAGCGTGGCGGGGGGGGGCACTGAAGCTTTCTTT. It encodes CASVAGGGTEAFF.

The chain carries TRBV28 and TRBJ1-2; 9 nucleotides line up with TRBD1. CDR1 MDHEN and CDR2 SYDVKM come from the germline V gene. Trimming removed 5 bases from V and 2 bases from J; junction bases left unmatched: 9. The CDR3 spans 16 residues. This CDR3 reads CASSLPDRGVNYGYTF. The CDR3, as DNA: TGTGCCAGCAGTCTCCCAGACAGGGGGGTAAACTATGGCTACACCTTC.

Here the CDR3 reads CASSLRTDYEQYF. The CDR3 bases are TGTGCCAGCAGCTTAAGGACAGACTACGAGCAGTACTTC. V gene TRBV5-4 combines with J gene TRBJ2-7, with D perhaps matching TRBD1 (6 bases). This CDR3 spans 13 amino acids. V lost 2 bases and J 3 bases, leaving 9 bases between the germline ends. Germline values: CDR1 SGHNT, CDR2 YYREEE (reference sequence).

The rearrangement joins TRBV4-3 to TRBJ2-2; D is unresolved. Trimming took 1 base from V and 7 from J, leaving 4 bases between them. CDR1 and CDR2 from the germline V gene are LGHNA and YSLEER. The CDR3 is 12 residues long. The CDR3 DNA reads TGCGCCAGCAGCCAAGGGGGCGGGGAGCTGTTTTTT. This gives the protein CASSQGGGELFF.

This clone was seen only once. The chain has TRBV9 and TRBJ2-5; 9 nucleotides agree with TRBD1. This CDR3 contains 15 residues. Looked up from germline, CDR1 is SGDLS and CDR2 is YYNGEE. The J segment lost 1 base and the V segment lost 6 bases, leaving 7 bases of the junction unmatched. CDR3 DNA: TGTGCCAGCACCCGGACAGGGGCAGGCCAAGAGACCCAGTACTTC. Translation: CASTRTGAGQETQYF.

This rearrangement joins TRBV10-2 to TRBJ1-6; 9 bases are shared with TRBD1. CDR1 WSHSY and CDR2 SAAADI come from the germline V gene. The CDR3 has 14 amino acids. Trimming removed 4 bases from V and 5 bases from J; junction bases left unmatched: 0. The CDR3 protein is CASSGTGDNSPLHF. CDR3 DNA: TGCGCCAGCAGTGGGACAGGGGATAATTCACCCCTCCACTTT.

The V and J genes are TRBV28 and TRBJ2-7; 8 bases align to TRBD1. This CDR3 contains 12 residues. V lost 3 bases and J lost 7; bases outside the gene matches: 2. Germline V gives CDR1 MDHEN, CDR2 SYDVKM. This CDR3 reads CASSFRGREQYF. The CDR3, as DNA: TGTGCCAGCAGTTTCAGGGGGCGAGAGCAGTACTTC.

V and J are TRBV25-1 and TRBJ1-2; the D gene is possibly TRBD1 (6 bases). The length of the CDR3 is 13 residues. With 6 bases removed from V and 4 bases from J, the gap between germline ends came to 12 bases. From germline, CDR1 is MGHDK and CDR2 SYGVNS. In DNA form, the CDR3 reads TGTGCCAGCAGCTACAGGGAGGGCTATGGCTACACCTTC. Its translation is CASSYREGYGYTF.

DNA for the CDR3: TGTGCCAGCAGCTTCACCGGGGGGAACTATGGCTACACCTTC. Its translation is CASSFTGGNYGYTF. The chain recombines TRBV5-5 with TRBJ1-2; D may be TRBD1 (5 bases). The CDR3 runs 14 residues. The germline gives CDR1 SGHKS, CDR2 YYEKEE (reference sequence). V lost 2 bases and J 2 bases, leaving 10 bases between the germline ends.

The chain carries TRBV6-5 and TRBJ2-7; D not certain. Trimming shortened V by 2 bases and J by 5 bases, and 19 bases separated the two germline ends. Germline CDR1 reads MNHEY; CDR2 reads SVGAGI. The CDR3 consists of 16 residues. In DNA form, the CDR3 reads TGTGCCAGCAGTTACCCCCGAGGAATCCAAAGTCACGAGCAGTACTTC. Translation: CASSYPRGIQSHEQYF.

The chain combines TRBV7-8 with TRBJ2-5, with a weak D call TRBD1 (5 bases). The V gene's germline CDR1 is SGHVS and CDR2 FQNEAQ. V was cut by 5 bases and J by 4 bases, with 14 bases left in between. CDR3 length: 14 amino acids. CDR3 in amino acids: CASSIRQQGETQYF. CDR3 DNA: TGTGCCAGCAGCATCCGCCAGCAGGGAGAGACCCAGTACTTC.

CDR3 DNA sequence: TGTGCCAGCAGCCAACGATTAGCGCCGTCCTACAATGAGCAGTTCTTC. Translation gives CASSQRLAPSYNEQFF. The chain uses TRBV4-2 and TRBJ2-1; maybe TRBD2 (5 bases). V lost 2 bases to trimming and J lost 1 base, with 12 bases between them. Germline CDR1 is LGHNA and CDR2 is YNFKEQ. The CDR3 has 16 amino acids.